The 6 T cell receptor beta chains reported below all come from one sample, sequenced in a study of blood T cell repertoires in COVID-19. Clones were sequenced by immunoSEQ multiplex PCR, and TCRdb holds only the in-frame ones, with some missing. Altogether under 200,000 clones are present, roughly 90% being singletons, with the ten largest covering about a tenth. Sequencing input: peripheral blood. The receptors stem from a woman aged 55 to 70 with COVID-19, enrolled during active disease.

The rearrangement links TRBV4-3 to TRBJ2-5; 12 bases agree with TRBD1. Germline CDR1 and CDR2: LGHNA and YSLEER. J gave up 4 bases and V 1 base, and 4 bases lay outside the gene matches. This CDR3 is built from 16 residues. This CDR3 is CASSQGDRGRGETQYF. The CDR3 region has the DNA TGCGCCAGCAGCCAAGGGGACAGGGGGCGAGGAGAGACCCAGTACTTC.

The chain employs TRBV29-1 and TRBJ2-5; 7 positions agree with TRBD1. The J segment lost 1 base and the V segment lost 6 bases, leaving 2 bases of the junction unmatched. The CDR3 contains 12 residues. Germline CDR1 and CDR2: SQVTM and ANQGSEA. CDR3 DNA: TGCAGCGTGGGGACAGCCCAAGAGACCCAGTACTTC. Translation: CSVGTAQETQYF.

The chain has TRBV2 and TRBJ2-3; 9 nucleotides agree with TRBD2. Trimming took 4 bases from V and 2 from J; bases not matched to a gene: 4. From germline, CDR1 is SNHLY and CDR2 FYNNEI. The CDR3 consists of 15 residues. CDR3 nucleotide sequence: TGTGCCAGCAGTGGCCTAGCGGGGAACACAGATACGCAGTATTTT. This gives the protein CASSGLAGNTDTQYF.

The chain has TRBV4-1 and TRBJ2-1; a weak D match, TRBD2 (6 bases). V was trimmed by 1 base and J by 6 bases, leaving 16 bases between them. The CDR3 loop spans 16 amino acids. The germline CDR1 and CDR2 sequences are MGHRA and YSYEKL. CDR3 sequence (DNA): TGCGCCAGCAGCCAAGTAGGCGGGACCGGGGGCAATGAGCAGTTCTTC. Residues: CASSQVGGTGGNEQFF.

This chain joins TRBV27 and TRBJ2-2; TRBD2 is a possible D gene (6 bases). V was shortened by 3 bases and J by 6 bases, with 20 bases between the two germline ends. The CDR3 totals 17 residues. Germline V gives CDR1 MNHEY, CDR2 SMNVEV (reference sequence). Written as DNA, the CDR3 is TGTGCCAGCAGTTTTTCCCGTCAGACTAGTTATGCCGGGGAGCTGTTTTTT. Amino acid sequence: CASSFSRQTSYAGELFF.

The rearrangement uses TRBV9 and TRBJ2-1; 14 bases are shared with TRBD2. The CDR3 is 15 amino acids. Germline V gene sequence: CDR1 SGDLS, CDR2 YYNGEE. The V segment lost 3 bases and the J segment 9 bases; nucleotides outside the gene matches: 5. The CDR3: CASSATSGRAAEQFF. The DNA for the CDR3 is TGTGCCAGCAGCGCGACTAGCGGGAGGGCCGCTGAGCAGTTCTTC.